The source of this T cell receptor beta chain is a study of monozygotic twins with inflammatory bowel disease. The CDR3 loop spans 18 amino acids. CDR1 and CDR2 (germline): SGHAT, FQDESV (reference sequence). No sorting of T cells preceded isolation of total RNA from whole blood. Eight separate reactions per sample yielded the cDNA. Template switching introduced UMIs that contain a 6-nucleotide sample barcode. TCRdb reprocessed the 5' RACE reads, with one entry per CDR3 protein and no DNA. The sample table includes approximately 380,000 distinct CDR3 sequences. Sequencing was carried out using blood. This sequence joins TRBV11-1 and TRBJ2-1; the TRBD2 assignment by TCRdb is unverifiable without DNA. This TCR derives from a human donor with ulcerative colitis or Crohn's disease, or a healthy co-twin of an affected twin (not recorded which). The CDR3 reads CASSLLLEDGYTSGGARF.